The 15 T cell receptor beta chains below come from one sample, sequenced in a study of identical twins. Via MiXCR, TCRdb re-called the 5' RACE reads, giving one row per CDR3 protein. The sample consists of about 450,000 distinct CDR3 sequences, about 18% of them appearing once. The sequenced material came from naive T cells sorted from blood. The receptors come from a man aged 50 to 59 in good health.

This clonotype was seen ten or more times. The chain links TRBV20-1 to TRBJ2-1, with TRBD2 matching over 9 bases. The CDR3 sequence is 15 residues long. The germline gives CDR1 DFQATT, CDR2 SNEGSKA (reference sequence). The chain's CDR3 is CSAPTSGYSYNEQFF. The CDR3 region has the DNA TGCAGCGCCCCCACTAGCGGGTACTCCTACAATGAGCAGTTCTTC.

This chain's CDR3 is CASSYWTEAPRETQYF. The CDR3, as DNA: TGTGCCAGCAGTTACTGGACAGAAGCCCCTCGAGAGACCCAGTACTTC. The chain is built from TRBV6-2 or TRBV6-3 and TRBJ2-5; the D gene is possibly TRBD1 (6 bases). Germline CDR1 and CDR2: MNHEY and SVGEGT. Trimming stripped 1 base from V and 4 bases from J, with 16 bases between. The CDR3 has 16 residues.

The chain recombines TRBV3-1 with TRBJ2-1, with 8 bases that match TRBD2. V trimming: 1 base; J trimming: 4 bases; junction bases outside the gene matches: 6. Looked up from germline, CDR1 is LGHDT and CDR2 is YNNKEL (reference sequence). The CDR3 consists of 16 residues. CDR3 amino acids: CASSQGLARRYNEQFF. Here the CDR3 DNA reads TGTGCCAGCAGCCAAGGACTAGCGAGACGGTACAATGAGCAGTTCTTC.

The chain couples TRBV7-8 to TRBJ2-5; maybe TRBD1 (6 bases). CDR1 SGHVS and CDR2 FQNEAQ come from the germline V gene. The CDR3 sequence is 17 residues long. The V gene lost 5 bases and the J gene lost 4 bases, with 23 bases spanning the gap. The CDR3 region has the DNA TGTGCCAGCAGCCTAGATTTCCGGGCTACAGGGTTAGAGACCCAGTACTTC. Translated, it gives CASSLDFRATGLETQYF.

The chain carries TRBV20-1 and TRBJ2-7; TRBD2 might be the D (6 bases). The V gene's germline CDR1 is DFQATT and CDR2 SNEGSKA (reference sequence). Trimming removed 2 bases at V and 2 bases at J, with 10 bases between. This CDR3 is 13 amino acids long. The CDR3 loop is CSARSGATYEQYF. CDR3 DNA sequence: TGCAGTGCTAGATCGGGAGCCACCTACGAGCAGTACTTC.

V usage is TRBV12-3 or TRBV12-4 and J usage is TRBJ1-5, with D perhaps TRBD1 (5 bases). The CDR3 is 15 residues long. Trimming stripped 7 bases from V and 0 bases from J, with 13 bases between. The CDR3 is CASNLAGDSNQPQHF. CDR3 sequence (DNA): TGTGCCAGCAATTTGGCGGGGGATAGCAATCAGCCCCAGCATTTT.

The gene calls are TRBV10-3 and TRBJ1-1; 8 bases align to TRBD1. This CDR3 has 15 amino acids. V was pared by 2 bases and J by 0 bases, with 2 bases of the junction left unmatched. CDR1 and CDR2 from the germline V gene are ENHRY and SYGVKD. CDR3 nucleotide sequence: TGTGCCATCAGTGAGAACAGGGGGGTGAACACTGAAGCTTTCTTT. Amino acids: CAISENRGVNTEAFF.

The chain joins TRBV29-1 to TRBJ1-5; D gene uncertain. The length of the CDR3 is 13 residues. CDR1 and CDR2 (germline): SQVTM, ANQGSEA. V was pared by 5 bases and J by 9 bases, with 17 bases between. The CDR3 reads CSVRTEPGGPQHF. CDR3 sequence (DNA): TGCAGCGTTAGGACCGAACCGGGAGGGCCCCAGCATTTT.

V usage is TRBV20-1 and J usage is TRBJ2-1, with a possible D match to TRBD2 (6 bases). Trimming stripped 4 bases from V and 1 base from J, with 8 bases between. The CDR3 is 13 amino acids. Germline loops: CDR1 DFQATT, CDR2 SNEGSKA (reference sequence). This CDR3 is CSAIGTSYNEQFF. The CDR3 coding sequence is TGCAGTGCTATCGGGACTTCCTACAATGAGCAGTTCTTC.

This clonotype showed up just a few times. The V call is TRBV20-1, the J call TRBJ1-1; the D is unclear. The germline V and J ends were trimmed by 5 bases and 0 bases, with 7 bases remaining between them. The CDR3 has 12 amino acids. In germline, CDR1 is DFQATT, CDR2 SNEGSKA (reference sequence). The chain's CDR3 is CSASQVNTEAFF. DNA of the CDR3: TGCAGTGCTTCCCAAGTGAACACTGAAGCTTTCTTT.

This clonotype was counted ten times or more. V is TRBV2 and J is TRBJ2-3; D gene unclear. Germline V gene sequence: CDR1 SNHLY, CDR2 FYNNEI. Trimming pared 1 base from V and 1 base from J, leaving 9 bases between. The CDR3 sequence is 15 residues long. The CDR3 nucleotides read TGTGCCAGCAGTGAAGAGGGCACTGGCACAGATACGCAGTATTTT. Translating it yields CASSEEGTGTDTQYF.

The rearrangement uses TRBV27 and TRBJ2-7, with 7 bases identical to TRBD2. The CDR3 is 14 residues long. Germline lookup yields CDR1 MNHEY and CDR2 SMNVEV (reference sequence). V was pared by 3 bases and J by 2 bases, with 4 bases of the junction left unmatched. CDR3 nucleotide sequence: TGTGCCAGCAGTTTGGGGGAGGGGCCCTACGAGCAGTACTTC. The encoded protein is CASSLGEGPYEQYF.

This clonotype was seen many times. The chain recombines TRBV18 with TRBJ1-2; 7 nucleotides agree with TRBD1. Germline assignment: CDR1 KGHSH and CDR2 LQKENI. CDR3 length equals 15 residues. The ends lost 2 bases at V and 4 bases at J; junction bases unmatched: 7. CDR3 amino acids: CASSPKGAQPYGYTF. The CDR3 DNA reads as TGTGCCAGCTCACCAAAGGGGGCGCAACCCTATGGCTACACCTTC.

V is TRBV28 and J is TRBJ1-2; D remains ambiguous. The V gene lost 5 bases and the J gene lost 7 bases, with 14 bases spanning the gap. Germline lookup yields CDR1 MDHEN and CDR2 SYDVKM. The CDR3 is made up of 13 amino acids. Here the CDR3 reads CASSEVSPPGYTF. CDR3 nucleotide sequence: TGTGCCAGCAGTGAAGTCTCACCCCCTGGCTACACCTTC.

This clonotype turned up a few times. This chain uses TRBV25-1 with TRBJ2-1; 12 nucleotides agree with TRBD2. This CDR3 has 17 amino acids. The V segment lost 0 bases and the J segment 8 bases; nucleotides outside the gene matches: 8. Germline CDR1 is MGHDK and CDR2 is SYGVNS. The CDR3 reads CASSEYGLAGGPDEQFF. CDR3 DNA: TGTGCCAGCAGTGAATATGGTCTAGCGGGAGGGCCCGATGAGCAGTTCTTC.